The present TCR beta chain was sequenced within a study of T cells in Graves' hyperthyroidism and ophthalmopathy. Patients having uncontrolled infection, another autoimmune disease, pregnancy or lactation were not included. TCR beta CDR3 regions were amplified from RNA. HTBI primers were employed in a first-round RT-PCR of the TCR CDR3. TCRdb re-derived calls from the multiplex PCR reads in MiXCR, one entry per CDR3 protein. The sample holds some 580,000 distinct CDR3 sequences, more than 15% seen once. CDR3 size: 17 residues. Trimming pared 8 bases from V and 4 bases from J, leaving 24 bases between. Germline V gives CDR1 MGHDK, CDR2 SYGVNS.

This TCR came from a woman between 40 and 55 years old with Graves' ophthalmopathy. V usage is TRBV25-1 and J usage is TRBJ2-1, with D uncertain. Sequenced input: blood. The CDR3: CASPTGPSWIPYNEQFF. In DNA form, the CDR3 reads TGTGCCAGCCCTACCGGACCCTCATGGATTCCATACAATGAGCAGTTCTTC.